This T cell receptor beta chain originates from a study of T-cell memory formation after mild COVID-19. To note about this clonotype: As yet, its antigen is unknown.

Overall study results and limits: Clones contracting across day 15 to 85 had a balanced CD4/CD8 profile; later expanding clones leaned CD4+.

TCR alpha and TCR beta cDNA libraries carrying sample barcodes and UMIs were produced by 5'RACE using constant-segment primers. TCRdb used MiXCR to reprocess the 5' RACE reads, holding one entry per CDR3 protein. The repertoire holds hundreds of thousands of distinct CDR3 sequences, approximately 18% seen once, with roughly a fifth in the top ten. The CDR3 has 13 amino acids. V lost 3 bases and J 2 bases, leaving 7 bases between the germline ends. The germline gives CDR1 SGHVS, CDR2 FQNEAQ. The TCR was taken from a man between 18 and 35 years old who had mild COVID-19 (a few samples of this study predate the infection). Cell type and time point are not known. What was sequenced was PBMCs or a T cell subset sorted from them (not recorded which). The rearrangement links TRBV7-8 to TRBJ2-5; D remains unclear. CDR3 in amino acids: CASSFGEQETQYF. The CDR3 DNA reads TGTGCCAGCAGCTTCGGCGAACAAGAGACCCAGTACTTC.